This T cell receptor (beta chain) was identified during a study of blood T cell repertoires in COVID-19. The CDR3 sequence is 16 residues long. The germline V and J ends were trimmed by 4 bases and 1 base, with 17 bases remaining between them. TCRdb's table, derived via immunoSEQ multiplex PCR, lists solely in-frame clones and lacks some. The sample includes some 380,000 clones, over 65% of them seen just once. Sequenced input: peripheral blood. This receptor was taken from a human donor with acute or convalescent COVID-19. The donor label of this sample is uncertain. The chain carries TRBV5-3 and TRBJ1-1; possibly TRBD1 for D (6 bases). TRBV5-3 is an ORF; its function is uncertain. In DNA form, the CDR3 reads TGTGCCAGAAGCCGAATTAGAGGGGGTCCGAACACTGAAGCTTTCTTT. Protein sequence: CARSRIRGGPNTEAFF.